This TCR beta chain was observed in a study of shared clonotypes between healthy human individuals. Clones were sequenced by immunoSEQ multiplex PCR, and TCRdb holds only the in-frame ones, with some missing. The sample has around 1.9 million clones; 93% are singletons. Germline V lookup: CDR1 LNHDA, CDR2 SQIVND (reference sequence). The CDR3 contains 14 residues. V gave up 3 bases and J gave up 6 bases; unmatched junction bases: 3. Only CD45RO-negative cells positively selected for CCR7 counted as naive CD8 cells, so terminally differentiated effector memory CD45RA+ cells were excluded. Source material: naive CD8+ T cells from PBMCs. This TCR derives from a man between 18 and 35 years old in good health. Some clones in this sample may be carry-over from other donors' samples. V is TRBV19 and J is TRBJ1-2; 11 positions match TRBD1. For the CDR3, the DNA is TGTGCCAGTAGTATTTGGGACAGGGGGAATGGCTACACCTTC. This translates into CASSIWDRGNGYTF.